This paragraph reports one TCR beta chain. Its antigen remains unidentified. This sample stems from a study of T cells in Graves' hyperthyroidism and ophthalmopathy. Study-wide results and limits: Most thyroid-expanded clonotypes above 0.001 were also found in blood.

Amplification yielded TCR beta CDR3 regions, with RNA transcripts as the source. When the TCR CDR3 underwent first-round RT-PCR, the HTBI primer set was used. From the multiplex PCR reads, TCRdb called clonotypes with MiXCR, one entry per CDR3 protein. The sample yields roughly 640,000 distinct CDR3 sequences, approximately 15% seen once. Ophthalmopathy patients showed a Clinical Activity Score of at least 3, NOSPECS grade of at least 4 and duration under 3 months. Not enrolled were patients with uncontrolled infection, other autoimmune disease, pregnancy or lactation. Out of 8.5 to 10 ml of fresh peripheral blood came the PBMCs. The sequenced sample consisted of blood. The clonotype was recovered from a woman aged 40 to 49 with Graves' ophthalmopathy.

This CDR3 is CASARTTGLETQFF. DNA for the CDR3: TGTGCCAGCGCAAGAACGACAGGGTTAGAGACCCAGTTCTTC. The chain has TRBV25-1 and TRBJ2-5; 7 bases align to TRBD1. The J call may be incorrect, as the DNA end agrees better with TRBJ2-1. Looked up from germline, CDR1 is MGHDK and CDR2 is SYGVNS. CDR3 length: 14 residues.